Following are 26 T cell receptor beta chains from one sample sequenced in a study of T cell clonality in common variable immunodeficiency (dated by TCRdb to between 2014 and 2017). Library preparation was by the immunoSEQ multiplex PCR assay. The clones in this table, taken by TCRdb from immuneACCESS, are in-frame only. Not every clone is retained; where verified, under half of the shortfall comes from an unresolved V gene, and the cause of the rest is unknown. This sample has about 37,000 clones in the table, none counted a single time. Approximately 1% of the sample is held by the ten biggest clonotypes. Material: peripheral blood mononuclear cells. The receptors were gathered from a person aged 18 to 75 in good health.

This clone was seen repeatedly, ten times or more. The CDR3 goes on 3 residues after the read ends, and that part is filled in from the germline J gene. The chain recombines TRBV7-3 with TRBJ2-5; 10 bases align to TRBD1. This CDR3 comprises 16 residues. Germline CDR1 SGHTA, CDR2 FQGTGA. After removal of 5 bases from V and 2 bases from J, the junction contained 8 bases not matched to a gene. CDR3 amino acids: CASSVGQGVFQETQYF. Incomplete CDR3 DNA: TGTGCCAGCAGCGTAGGACAGGGGGTATTTCAAGAGACC.

The sample holds many counts of this clone. Different DNA sequences within this sample yield the same CDR3. The chain's CDR3 is CASSLGSGAPYEQYF. The CDR3 bases that were read are TGTGCCAGCAGCTTAGGTTCAGGAGCTCCCTACGAG. The J gene is TRBJ2-7, the V gene TRBV7-2, with D unclear. The read stops 3 residues short of the end of the CDR3; the missing end is completed from the germline J gene. Germline-derived CDR1 and CDR2 are SGHTA and FQGNSA. The CDR3 is made up of 15 amino acids. V was trimmed by 1 base and J by 2 bases, leaving 12 bases between them.

Ten or more counts support this clone. Sequencing ends 3 residues short of the CDR3 end; the germline J gene provides the rest. Other DNA sequences in the sample encode the same CDR3. The gene calls are TRBV30 and TRBJ2-1; D possibly corresponds to TRBD1 (5 bases). The V and J ends lost 5 bases and 3 bases respectively, with 14 bases between them. The length of the CDR3 is 14 residues. CDR1 is GTSNPN, CDR2 SVGIG, per germline (reference sequence). Here the CDR3 reads CAWDSDSFYNEQFF. The CDR3 bases that were read are TGTGCCTGGGACTCCGACAGCTTCTACAATGAG.

This clone was counted ten times or more. The read terminates 3 residues before the CDR3 end, so the remaining end is supplied by the germline J gene. The chain links TRBV7-2 to TRBJ1-2; TRBD1 aligns across 11 bases. CDR3 length: 15 amino acids. Germline CDR1 is SGHTA and CDR2 is FQGNSA. J lost 6 bases, V lost 5 bases, and 8 bases had no gene match. CDR3 DNA (partial): TGTGCCAGCAGCCCTGGGACAGGGGGTCAGCATGGC. Translated, it gives CASSPGTGGQHG. The CDR3 in full is CASSPGTGGQHGYTF.

This clone showed up many times. The read halts 3 residues ahead of the CDR3 end, with the missing end drawn from the germline J gene. The genes are TRBV27 and TRBJ2-7; the match to TRBD2 covers 13 bases. V lost 0 bases and J lost 3; bases outside the gene matches: 5. CDR3 length: 17 residues. Germline V gene sequence: CDR1 MNHEY, CDR2 SMNVEV (reference sequence). CDR3 bases read: TGTGCCAGCAGTTTATCGTTGCGACTAGCGGGAGGCTACGAG. It specifies CASSLSLRLAGGYE. The entire CDR3 sequence reads CASSLSLRLAGGYEQYF.

There are many counts of this clone. The read ends 3 residues early relative to the CDR3; the germline J gene fills the gap. The chain links TRBV5-1 to TRBJ1-4; 8 bases are a match to TRBD1. CDR3 length: 15 amino acids. CDR1 is SGHRS and CDR2 is YFSETQ in the germline V gene. After removal of 4 bases from V and 7 bases from J, the junction contained 9 bases not matched to a gene. The sequenced CDR3 bases are TGCGCCAGCAGCAACGGACAGGGCTTGAGTGAAAAA. Translated, it gives CASSNGQGLSEK. The whole CDR3 is CASSNGQGLSEKLFF.

This clone occurred many times. From the germline J gene comes the end of the CDR3, since the read stops 3 residues before it. The chain has TRBV28 and TRBJ2-1; a weak D match, TRBD2 (6 bases). The CDR3 contains 13 residues. V gave up 3 bases and J gave up 6 bases, with 9 bases separating them. Germline V lookup: CDR1 MDHEN, CDR2 SYDVKM. The CDR3 loop is CASSLISGNEQFF. The sequenced CDR3 bases are TGTGCCAGCAGTTTGATTAGCGGCAATGAG. Complete variable domain (other parts from reference TRBV28 and TRBJ2-1): DVKVTQSSRYLVKRTGEKVFLECVQDMDHENMFWYRQDPGLGLRLIYFSYDVKMKEKGDIPEGYSVSREKKERFSLILESASTNQTSMYLCASSLISGNEQFFGPGTRLTVL.

This clone was detected ten times or more. The read comes to an end 3 residues before the CDR3 does, leaving the germline J gene to fill in the end. The chain combines TRBV5-1 with TRBJ1-2; 7 bases are shared with TRBD1. The CDR3 has 17 residues. CDR1 is SGHRS, CDR2 YFSETQ, per germline. Trimming took 1 base from V and 4 from J; bases not matched to a gene: 13. The CDR3 is CASSLTGETGTLYGYTF. The DNA read from the CDR3 is TGCGCCAGCAGCTTGACAGGGGAAACAGGGACCCTCTATGGC.

This clone was observed many times. The read is 3 residues too short to cover the CDR3 end, so that end is filled in from the germline J gene. This chain uses TRBV5-6 with TRBJ2-1; 13 bases fit TRBD2. This CDR3 region has 15 residues. Germline values: CDR1 SGHDT, CDR2 YYEEEE. J was trimmed by 7 bases and V by 2 bases; bases with no gene match: 3. The CDR3 is CASSFGLAGVNEQFF. The covered CDR3 bases are TGTGCCAGCAGCTTTGGACTAGCGGGAGTGAATGAG.

At least ten counts were recorded for this clone. Read data end 3 residues before the CDR3 end; the end is taken from the germline J gene. This rearrangement joins TRBV20-1 to TRBJ1-2; 8 bases are a match to TRBD1. This CDR3 is 14 amino acids long. CDR1 and CDR2 from the germline V gene are DFQATT and SNEGSKA (reference sequence). V lost 1 base, J lost 4 bases, and 5 bases stayed unmatched. The CDR3 is CSARVPGTGYGYTF. CDR3 DNA (partial): TGCAGTGCTAGAGTCCCGGGGACAGGCTATGGC.

This clone has ten or more counts. The CDR3 is cut off 3 residues early in the read; its end comes from the germline J gene. This chain links TRBV5-4 with TRBJ2-5; 9 bases line up with TRBD1. Per the germline V gene, CDR1 is SGHNT and CDR2 is YYREEE (reference sequence). This CDR3 has 13 amino acids. Losses at the gene ends were 2 bases for V and 5 bases for J; bases not matched to a gene: 1. Here the CDR3 reads CASSFDRGETQYF. The part of the CDR3 DNA that was read is TGTGCCAGCAGCTTCGACAGGGGGGAGACC.

This clone was seen many times. The sequenced fragment ends 3 residues before the CDR3 boundary, so the rest is inferred from the germline J gene. This rearrangement joins TRBV7-2 to TRBJ1-5, with a weak D call TRBD1 (6 bases). Germline CDR1 reads SGHTA; CDR2 reads FQGNSA. The V gene lost 5 bases and the J gene lost 7 bases, with 18 bases spanning the gap. The CDR3 loop spans 15 amino acids. The CDR3 here is CASSTGGGLGQPQHF. Incomplete CDR3 DNA: TGTGCCAGCAGCACAGGAGGGGGTTTAGGGCAGCCC.

This clone was observed many times. The CDR3 loop reads CASSPDNSPLHF. The covered CDR3 bases are TGTGCCAGCAGCCCCGATAATTCACCC. This chain links TRBV7-9 with TRBJ1-6; no definite D call. The sequence runs out 3 residues before the end of the CDR3; the remainder is reconstructed from the germline J gene. The CDR3 is 12 residues long. The germline CDR1 and CDR2 sequences are SEHNR and FQNEAQ (reference sequence). V lost 5 bases to trimming and J lost 5 bases, with 4 bases between them.

This clone has ten or more counts. The sequenced fragment ends 3 residues before the CDR3 boundary, so the rest is inferred from the germline J gene. This chain connects TRBV4-2 to TRBJ2-7, with 10 bases matching TRBD1. CDR1 is LGHNA, CDR2 YNFKEQ, per germline. The CDR3 has 14 residues. V dropped 6 bases and J dropped 3; count of bases not matched to a gene: 5. The covered CDR3 bases are TGTGCCAGCAGGGCGACAGGGGGCGACTACGAG. It translates to CASRATGGDYE. The full CDR3 protein reads CASRATGGDYEQYF.

Worth noting for this clone: The CDR3 extends 3 residues past the end of the read, so its final part is completed from the germline J gene. This chain connects TRBV19 to TRBJ2-1; 7 nucleotides line up with TRBD2. The CDR3 runs to 14 residues. In germline, CDR1 is LNHDA, CDR2 SQIVND (reference sequence). Trimming removed 7 bases from V and 5 bases from J; junction bases left unmatched: 8. This CDR3 reads CASNEFGGNNEQFF. The sequenced CDR3 bases are TGTGCCAGTAACGAGTTCGGGGGGAACAATGAG.

This clone has ten or more counts. The read ends 3 residues early relative to the CDR3; the germline J gene fills the gap. The rearrangement joins TRBV5-6 to TRBJ2-1; 7 nucleotides line up with TRBD2. The trim removed 5 bases at V and 5 bases at J, leaving 4 bases unmatched. Germline assignment: CDR1 SGHDT and CDR2 YYEEEE. CDR3 length equals 13 residues. CDR3 residues: CASRTGTNNEQFF. The covered CDR3 bases are TGTGCCAGCAGGACCGGGACTAACAATGAG.

This clone appeared many times. The read finishes 3 residues shy of the CDR3 end, and the germline J gene is used to complete it. This chain uses TRBV20-1 with TRBJ2-5, with TRBD1 as a possible D gene (6 bases). The V and J ends lost 4 bases and 2 bases respectively, with 14 bases between them. Per germline, CDR1 DFQATT and CDR2 SNEGSKA (reference sequence). The CDR3 consists of 14 residues. The DNA read from the CDR3 is TGCAGTGCTACCACAGGGTTGGGGCAAGAGACC. It yields the protein CSATTGLGQET. The CDR3 as a whole reads CSATTGLGQETQYF.

In this sample, this clone turned up many times. The sequence runs out 3 residues before the end of the CDR3; the remainder is reconstructed from the germline J gene. This chain connects TRBV6-2 or TRBV6-3 to TRBJ2-7, with TRBD2 as a possible D gene (5 bases). V dropped 2 bases and J dropped 0 bases, with 8 bases sitting between them. Germline V lookup: CDR1 MNHEY, CDR2 SVGEGT. This CDR3 comprises 14 residues. The CDR3 reads CASSYSGSSYEQYF. The CDR3 DNA, read in part, is TGTGCCAGCAGTTACAGCGGTAGCTCCTACGAG.

This clone was observed many times. The read ends 3 residues before the CDR3 terminus; that terminus is restored from the germline J gene. This specimen includes other DNA sequences encoding the same CDR3. This rearrangement joins TRBV30 to TRBJ1-5; 7 bases align to TRBD1. Germline V gene sequence: CDR1 GTSNPN, CDR2 SVGIG (reference sequence). The V segment lost 2 bases and the J segment 6 bases; nucleotides outside the gene matches: 10. The length of the CDR3 is 15 residues. The part of the CDR3 DNA that was read is TGTGCCTGGAGTAAGGACAGGTTTCAGATTCAGCCC. Amino acids: CAWSKDRFQIQP. The CDR3 in full is CAWSKDRFQIQPQHF.

At least ten counts were recorded for this clone. Germline and junction disagree at one end, which may indicate a read error. The CDR3 is cut off 3 residues early in the read; its end comes from the germline J gene. V is TRBV4-2 and J is TRBJ1-5, with 7 bases lining up with TRBD1. Germline V lookup: CDR1 LGHNA, CDR2 YNFKEQ. The CDR3 totals 16 residues. The sequenced CDR3 bases are TGCGCCAGCAGCCAAGAAGACCGGCAGGGGGGTCAGCCC. Protein product: CASSQEDRQGGQP. The CDR3 in its entirety is CASSQEDRQGGQPQHF.

This clone was counted many times. Read coverage stops 3 residues before the CDR3 terminus; the germline J gene supplies the remainder. Distinct nucleotide sequences in the sample also encode this CDR3. This sequence joins TRBV6-1 and TRBJ2-3, with 12 bases lining up with TRBD2. The J segment lost 4 bases and the V segment lost 3 bases, leaving 2 bases of the junction unmatched. In germline, CDR1 is MNHNS, CDR2 SASEGT. This CDR3 has 15 residues. The CDR3 loop is CASSELAGGPDTQYF. CDR3 DNA (partial): TGTGCCAGCAGTGAGCTAGCGGGGGGGCCAGATACG.

This clone appeared many times. The read halts 3 residues ahead of the CDR3 end, with the missing end drawn from the germline J gene. The chain has TRBV19 and TRBJ2-3; 9 bases align to TRBD2. The germline gives CDR1 LNHDA, CDR2 SQIVND (reference sequence). V lost 3 bases and J lost 3; bases outside the gene matches: 13. This CDR3 spans 18 amino acids. CDR3 in amino acids: CASSIGGLAGMLTDTQYF. Incomplete CDR3 DNA: TGTGCCAGTAGTATCGGTGGGCTAGCGGGAATGTTAACAGATACG. Based on the CDR3 plus reference TRBV19 and TRBJ2-3, the full variable domain is DGGITQSPKYLFRKEGQNVTLSCEQNLNHDAMYWYRQDPGQGLRLIYYSQIVNDFQKGDIAEGYSVSREKKESFPLTVTSAQKNPTAFYLCASSIGGLAGMLTDTQYFGPGTRLTVL.

At least ten counts were recorded for this clone. The read ends 3 residues before the CDR3 terminus; that terminus is restored from the germline J gene. V usage is TRBV27 and J usage is TRBJ2-3; 9 bases are a match to TRBD2. V shed 2 bases, J shed 6 bases, and the junction held 6 bases outside the gene matches. The germline gives CDR1 MNHEY, CDR2 SMNVEV (reference sequence). The CDR3 runs 15 residues. CDR3 sequence reads: CASSLIWRGGDTQYF. CDR3 DNA, as far as it was read: TGTGCCAGCAGTTTAATTTGGCGGGGGGGGGATACG.

This clone occurred many times. Read coverage stops 3 residues before the CDR3 terminus; the germline J gene supplies the remainder. This rearrangement joins TRBV30 to TRBJ1-2, with D unclear. Germline V gene lookup returns CDR1 GTSNPN and CDR2 SVGIG (reference sequence). The CDR3 spans 12 residues. Trimming took off 2 bases at V and 7 bases at J, with 11 bases between the two ends. CDR3 DNA (partial): TGTGCCTGGAGTTTCACCTCGGGTGGC. This codes for CAWSFTSGG. The whole CDR3 is CAWSFTSGGYTF. The variable domain in full, completed from reference TRBV30 and TRBJ1-2, reads SQTIHQWPATLVQPVGSPLSLECTVEGTSNPNLYWYRQAAGRGLQLLFYSVGIGQISSEVPQNLSASRPQDRQFILSSKKLLLSDSGFYLCAWSFTSGGYTFGSGTRLTVV.

This clone was seen at least ten times. The read ends 3 residues before the CDR3 terminus; that terminus is restored from the germline J gene. The chain joins TRBV2 to TRBJ2-2, with a weak D call TRBD1 (5 bases). Trimming removed 7 bases at V and 5 bases at J, with 14 bases between. There are 14 residues in the CDR3. Per the germline V gene, CDR1 is SNHLY and CDR2 is FYNNEI. CDR3 bases read: TGTGCCAGCAACCAGGGTCTTTTTACCGGGGAG. Translating gives CASNQGLFTGE. The full CDR3 protein is CASNQGLFTGELFF.

This clone was seen more than once but under ten times. One base away lies a much larger clone, so this may be a sequencing read error. The CDR3 end is not reached by the read, which stops 3 residues before it; the germline J gene fills it in. The same CDR3 arises from other DNA sequences in this sample as well. The chain is built from TRBV18 and TRBJ2-3; D is perhaps TRBD1 (5 bases). The CDR3 is made up of 15 amino acids. CDR1 is KGHSH and CDR2 is LQKENI in the germline V gene. Trimming shortened V by 6 bases and J by 0 bases, and 13 bases separated the two germline ends. CDR3 sequence reads: CASSPVRASTDTQYF. Incomplete CDR3 DNA: TGTGCCAGCTCTCCAGTCAGGGCTAGCACAGATACG.